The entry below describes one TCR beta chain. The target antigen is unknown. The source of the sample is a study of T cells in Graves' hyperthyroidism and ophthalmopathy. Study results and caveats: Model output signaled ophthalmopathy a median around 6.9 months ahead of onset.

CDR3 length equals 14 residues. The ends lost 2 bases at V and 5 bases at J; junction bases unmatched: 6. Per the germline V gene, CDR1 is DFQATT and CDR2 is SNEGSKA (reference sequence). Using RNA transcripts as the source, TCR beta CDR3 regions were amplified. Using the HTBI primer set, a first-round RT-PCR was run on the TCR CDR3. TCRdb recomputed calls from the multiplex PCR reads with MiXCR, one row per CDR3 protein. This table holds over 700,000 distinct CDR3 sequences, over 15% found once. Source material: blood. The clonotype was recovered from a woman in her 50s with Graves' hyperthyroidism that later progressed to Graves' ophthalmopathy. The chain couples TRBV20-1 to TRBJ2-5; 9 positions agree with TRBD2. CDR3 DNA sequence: TGCAGTGCTAGATCTAGCGGGGCTTTTGAGACCCAGTACTTC. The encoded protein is CSARSSGAFETQYF.